This T cell receptor beta chain was profiled in a study of T cell repertoires in aging, cancer and after chemotherapy. This clonotype was observed a few times. The antigen remains undetermined. Germline V lookup: CDR1 DFQATT, CDR2 SNEGSKA (reference sequence). The V end lost 6 bases, the J end lost 4 bases, and 28 bases lay between the germline ends. The CDR3 spans 17 residues. TRB rearrangements spanning V, D and J were amplified using mixed TRB-A/B primers. Via MiXCR, TCRdb re-called the multiplex PCR reads, giving one row per CDR3 protein. The data contain more than 1,000 distinct CDR3 sequences, 29% of them singletons. The template was genomic DNA from peripheral blood, not RNA. Regarding the study as a whole: Age-matched healthy donors had significantly more diverse, less clonal blood TCR repertoires than untreated cancer patients. Healthy donors lost TCR diversity with age mainly through richness, cancer patients through richness and evenness.

Material: blood. This clonotype was obtained from a human donor with a solid tumor. This chain joins TRBV20-1 and TRBJ2-7; D might be TRBD1 (7 bases). The CDR3 here is CSAPGVQGGAGGYEQYF. CDR3 nucleotides: TGCAGTGCCCCAGGGGTGCAGGGGGGCGCCGGAGGGTACGAGCAGTACTTC.